The 15 T cell receptor beta chains presented below share a single source sample, sequenced in a study of cytomegalovirus exposure and HLA in healthy donors. The PCR employed 60 Vbeta primers together with 13 Jbeta primers. This table comes from immunoSEQ multiplex PCR, and its TCRdb copy is limited to in-frame clones, with some not included. The sample has 120,000 or so clones; about four fifths are singletons. The sequenced sample consisted of PBMCs. The receptors were sampled from a male donor in good health and CMV-seropositive.

The V call is TRBV18, the J call TRBJ1-1, with D perhaps matching TRBD1 (6 bases). CDR1 KGHSH and CDR2 LQKENI come from the germline V gene. This CDR3 has 15 amino acids. V was pared by 5 bases and J by 2 bases, with 15 bases between. This CDR3 reads CASSSRGGDNTEAFF. The DNA of the CDR3 is TGTGCCAGCTCATCTCGTGGGGGCGATAACACTGAAGCTTTCTTT.

This chain links TRBV2 with TRBJ1-1, with D perhaps matching TRBD1 (5 bases). The V end was cut by 4 bases, the J end by 1 base, with 7 bases between. Germline-derived CDR1 and CDR2 are SNHLY and FYNNEI. The CDR3 length is 13 residues. DNA of the CDR3: TGTGCCAGCAGTGTAGGACAGAACACTGAAGCTTTCTTT. Residues: CASSVGQNTEAFF.

The genes are TRBV19 and TRBJ1-5, with D maybe TRBD1 (6 bases). From germline, CDR1 is LNHDA and CDR2 SQIVND (reference sequence). The length of the CDR3 is 14 residues. V was trimmed by 7 bases and J by 6 bases, leaving 16 bases between them. The CDR3 is CASTRQAPGQPQHF. CDR3 bases: TGTGCCAGTACACGACAGGCCCCCGGTCAGCCCCAGCATTTT.

This clone was seen more than once but under ten times. The chain uses TRBV2 and TRBJ2-3, with unresolved D. The germline gives CDR1 SNHLY, CDR2 FYNNEI. V was clipped by 4 bases and J by 2 bases, with 4 bases between them. The CDR3 has 12 residues. CDR3 protein: CASSGPTDTQYF. DNA of the CDR3: TGTGCCAGCAGTGGGCCCACAGATACGCAGTATTTT.

The genes are TRBV7-9 and TRBJ2-5, with a possible D match to TRBD2 (5 bases). Germline CDR1 and CDR2: SEHNR and FQNEAQ (reference sequence). The CDR3 runs 19 residues. Deletions cut 1 base from V and 2 bases from J, with 23 bases between. The CDR3 reads CASSLGLRGQVWGQETQYF. The DNA for the CDR3 is TGTGCCAGCAGCTTAGGCCTCCGCGGGCAGGTATGGGGACAAGAGACCCAGTACTTC.

The rearrangement joins TRBV9 to TRBJ2-1; possibly TRBD2 for D (6 bases). CDR1 and CDR2 from the germline V gene are SGDLS and YYNGEE. The CDR3 spans 14 residues. V gave up 6 bases and J gave up 0 bases, with 10 bases separating them. The DNA for the CDR3 is TGTGCCAGCACCATAGCGGTCTCCTACAATGAGCAGTTCTTC. Protein product: CASTIAVSYNEQFF.

This chain links TRBV6-5 with TRBJ2-1; no definite D call. The CDR3 length is 12 residues. Trimming took off 2 bases at V and 11 bases at J, with 10 bases between the two ends. The germline CDR1 and CDR2 sequences are MNHEY and SVGAGI. CDR3 region: CASSYNLNQQFF. For the CDR3, the DNA is TGTGCCAGCAGTTACAATCTTAATCAGCAGTTCTTC.

The genes are TRBV11-3 and TRBJ1-2; a possible D gene is TRBD1 (6 bases). Germline values: CDR1 SGHNT, CDR2 YENEEA. The CDR3 length is 15 residues. Trimming shortened V by 5 bases and J by 3 bases, and 16 bases separated the two germline ends. CDR3 protein: CASSPGPGDDYGYTF. CDR3 DNA sequence: TGTGCCAGCAGCCCCGGGCCAGGGGACGACTATGGCTACACCTTC.

The rearrangement joins TRBV18 to TRBJ1-2; 7 bases agree with TRBD1. The V and J ends lost 5 bases and 9 bases, in that order; junction bases with no gene match: 15. Germline V gene data show CDR1 as KGHSH and CDR2 as LQKENI. The CDR3 covers 15 residues. The CDR3 sequence: CASSASGTARPSYTF. CDR3 in DNA: TGTGCCAGCTCAGCGTCAGGGACAGCCCGACCCAGCTACACCTTC.

The chain couples TRBV7-2 to TRBJ2-3; 7 positions match TRBD2. This CDR3 has 19 residues. Germline CDR1 reads SGHTA; CDR2 reads FQGNSA. Trimming removed 5 bases from V and 0 bases from J; junction bases left unmatched: 17. The CDR3 DNA follows: TGTGCCAGCAGCCACCCGTGGCTAGCGGCCGCTTCCAGCACAGATACGCAGTATTTT. Translation gives CASSHPWLAAASSTDTQYF.

The genes are TRBV18 and TRBJ2-3, with TRBD1 matching 11 bases. This CDR3 spans 16 amino acids. V shed 2 bases and J 3 bases; nucleotides not matched to a gene: 4. Germline loops: CDR1 KGHSH, CDR2 LQKENI. The CDR3 region has the DNA TGTGCCAGCTCACCAGAAGGACAGGGGGCAACAGATACGCAGTATTTT. Translated, it gives CASSPEGQGATDTQYF.

The chain employs TRBV28 and TRBJ1-5; D is undetermined. This CDR3 has 13 residues. Between the trimmed V and J ends, which lost 6 bases and 4 bases, there was a span of 10 bases. Germline-derived CDR1 and CDR2 are MDHEN and SYDVKM. CDR3 protein: CASRVTGNQPQHF. CDR3 DNA: TGTGCCAGCAGGGTTACCGGGAATCAGCCCCAGCATTTT. The full variable domain, in which reference TRBV28 and TRBJ1-5 provide the parts outside the CDR3, is DVKVTQSSRYLVKRTGEKVFLECVQDMDHENMFWYRQDPGLGLRLIYFSYDVKMKEKGDIPEGYSVSREKKERFSLILESASTNQTSMYLCASRVTGNQPQHFGDGTRLSIL.

This clone was seen a few times. The CDR3 sequence is CASSFLQKEREALYGQYF. The CDR3 region has the DNA TGTGCCAGCAGCTTCCTTCAAAAGGAGCGGGAGGCCCTCTATGGGCAGTACTTC. This rearrangement joins TRBV7-2 to TRBJ2-7; TRBD2 matches 9 bases. CDR1 is SGHTA and CDR2 is FQGNSA in the germline V gene. The ends lost 3 bases at V and 9 bases at J; junction bases unmatched: 21. The CDR3 is 18 residues long.

The rearrangement uses TRBV19 and TRBJ2-1; TRBD2 is a possible D gene (6 bases). V was shortened by 11 bases and J by 0 bases, with 14 bases between the two germline ends. From germline, CDR1 is LNHDA and CDR2 SQIVND (reference sequence). This CDR3 spans 14 amino acids. CDR3 nucleotides: TGTGCCTCTAATAGCGGCCCCTCCTACAATGAGCAGTTCTTC. The encoded protein is CASNSGPSYNEQFF.

V gene TRBV4-3 combines with J gene TRBJ2-3, with 8 bases identical to TRBD2. J gave up 6 bases and V 0 bases, and 14 bases lay outside the gene matches. Germline lookup yields CDR1 LGHNA and CDR2 YSLEER. The CDR3 consists of 18 residues. CDR3 in DNA: TGCGCCAGCAGCCAAGAAGCGCCTACTAGCGGAGATCGGGATACGCAGTATTTT. Translated: CASSQEAPTSGDRDTQYF.